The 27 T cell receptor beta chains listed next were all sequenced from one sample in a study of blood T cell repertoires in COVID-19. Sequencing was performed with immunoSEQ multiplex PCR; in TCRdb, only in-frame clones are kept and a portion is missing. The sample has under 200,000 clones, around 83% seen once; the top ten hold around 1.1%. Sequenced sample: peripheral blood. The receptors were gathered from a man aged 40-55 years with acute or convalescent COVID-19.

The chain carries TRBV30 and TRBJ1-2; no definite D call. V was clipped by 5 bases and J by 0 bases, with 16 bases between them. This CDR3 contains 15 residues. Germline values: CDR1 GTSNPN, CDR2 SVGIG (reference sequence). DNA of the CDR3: TGTGCCTGGCGCTCCCTGGAGTTAGCTAACTATGGCTACACCTTC. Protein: CAWRSLELANYGYTF. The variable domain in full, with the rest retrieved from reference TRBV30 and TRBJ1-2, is SQTIHQWPATLVQPVGSPLSLECTVEGTSNPNLYWYRQAAGRGLQLLFYSVGIGQISSEVPQNLSASRPQDRQFILSSKKLLLSDSGFYLCAWRSLELANYGYTFGSGTRLTVV.

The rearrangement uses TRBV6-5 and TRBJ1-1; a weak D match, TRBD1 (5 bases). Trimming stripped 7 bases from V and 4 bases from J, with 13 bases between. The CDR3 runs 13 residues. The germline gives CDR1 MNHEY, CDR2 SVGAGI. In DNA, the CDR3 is TGTGCCAGCACTCGGGGGATAAGCACTGAAGCTTTCTTT. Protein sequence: CASTRGISTEAFF.

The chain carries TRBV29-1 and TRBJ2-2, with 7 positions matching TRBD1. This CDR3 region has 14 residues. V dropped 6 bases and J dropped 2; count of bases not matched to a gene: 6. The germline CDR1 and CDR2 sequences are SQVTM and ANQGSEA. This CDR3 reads CSVPGQSNTGELFF. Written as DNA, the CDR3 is TGCAGCGTACCGGGACAGTCTAACACCGGGGAGCTGTTTTTT.

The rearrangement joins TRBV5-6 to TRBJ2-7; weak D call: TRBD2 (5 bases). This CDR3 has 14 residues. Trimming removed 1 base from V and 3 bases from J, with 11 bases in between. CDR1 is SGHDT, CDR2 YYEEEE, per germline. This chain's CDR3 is CASSLRGSFYEQYF. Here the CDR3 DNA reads TGTGCCAGCAGCTTGCGGGGTTCGTTCTACGAGCAGTACTTC.

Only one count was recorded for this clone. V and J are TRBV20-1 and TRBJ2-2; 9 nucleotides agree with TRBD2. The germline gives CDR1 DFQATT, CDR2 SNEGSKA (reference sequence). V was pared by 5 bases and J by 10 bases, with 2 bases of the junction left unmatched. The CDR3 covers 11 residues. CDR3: CSARGLAELFF. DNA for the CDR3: TGCAGTGCTCGGGGACTAGCGGAGCTGTTTTTT.

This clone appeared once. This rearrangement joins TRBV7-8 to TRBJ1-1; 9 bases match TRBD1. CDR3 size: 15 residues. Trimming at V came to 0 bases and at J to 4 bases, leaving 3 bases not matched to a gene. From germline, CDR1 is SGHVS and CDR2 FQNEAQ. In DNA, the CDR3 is TGTGCCAGCAGCTTAGCCCGGGACAGGGCCACTGAAGCTTTCTTT. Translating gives CASSLARDRATEAFF.

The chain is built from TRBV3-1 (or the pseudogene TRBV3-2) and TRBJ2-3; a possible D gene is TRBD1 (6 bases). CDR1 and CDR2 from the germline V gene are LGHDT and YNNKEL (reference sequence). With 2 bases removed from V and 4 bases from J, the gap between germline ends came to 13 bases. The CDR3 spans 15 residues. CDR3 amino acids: CASSQTTGFADTQYF. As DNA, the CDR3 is TGTGCCAGCAGCCAAACCACAGGGTTCGCAGATACGCAGTATTTT.

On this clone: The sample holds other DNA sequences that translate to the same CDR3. The CDR3 protein is CASSLGGGNQPQHF. CDR3 sequence (DNA): TGTGCCAGCAGCTTGGGAGGAGGCAATCAGCCCCAGCATTTT. The chain couples TRBV7-8 to TRBJ1-5; D not certain. V was trimmed by 3 bases and J by 2 bases, leaving 8 bases between them. Per the germline V gene, CDR1 is SGHVS and CDR2 is FQNEAQ. CDR3 size: 14 residues. The variable domain in full, with the rest retrieved from reference TRBV7-8 and TRBJ1-5, is GAGVSQSPRYKVAKRGQDVALRCDPISGHVSLFWYQQALGQGPEFLTYFQNEAQLDKSGLPSDRFFAERPEGSVSTLKIQRTQQEDSAVYLCASSLGGGNQPQHFGDGTRLSIL.

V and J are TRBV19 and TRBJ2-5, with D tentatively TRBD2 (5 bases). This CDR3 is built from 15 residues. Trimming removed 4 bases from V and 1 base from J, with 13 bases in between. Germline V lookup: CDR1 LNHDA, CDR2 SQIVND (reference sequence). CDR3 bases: TGTGCCAGTAGTAAGAGGGCGACAACCCAAGAGACCCAGTACTTC. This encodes CASSKRATTQETQYF.

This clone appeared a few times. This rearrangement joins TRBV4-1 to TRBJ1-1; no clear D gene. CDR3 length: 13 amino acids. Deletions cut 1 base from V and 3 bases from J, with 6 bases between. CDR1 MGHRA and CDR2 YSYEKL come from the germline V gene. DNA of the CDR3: TGCGCCAGCAGCCAAGCAGTGGACACTGAAGCTTTCTTT. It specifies CASSQAVDTEAFF.

CDR3 sequence (DNA): TGTGCCGGACAGACAGGGGGCTTTGGCTACACCTTC. Its protein product is CAGQTGGFGYTF. V usage is TRBV2 and J usage is TRBJ1-2; the match to TRBD1 covers 10 bases. Germline V CDR1 and CDR2: SNHLY, FYNNEI. J was trimmed by 7 bases and V by 11 bases; bases with no gene match: 7. The CDR3 totals 12 residues.

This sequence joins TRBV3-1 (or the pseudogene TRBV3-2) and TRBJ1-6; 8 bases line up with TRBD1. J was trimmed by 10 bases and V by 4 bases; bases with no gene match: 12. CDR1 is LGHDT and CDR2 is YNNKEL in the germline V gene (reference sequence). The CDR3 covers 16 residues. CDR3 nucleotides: TGTGCCAGCAGCCCCCAGGACAGGGCTGAACGATCACCCCTCCACTTT. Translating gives CASSPQDRAERSPLHF.

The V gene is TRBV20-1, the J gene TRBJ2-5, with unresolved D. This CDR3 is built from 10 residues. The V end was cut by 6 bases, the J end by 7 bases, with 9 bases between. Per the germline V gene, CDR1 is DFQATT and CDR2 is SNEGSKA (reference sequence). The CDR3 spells CSAVLATQYF. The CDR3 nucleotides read TGCAGTGCCGTTTTAGCGACCCAGTACTTC.

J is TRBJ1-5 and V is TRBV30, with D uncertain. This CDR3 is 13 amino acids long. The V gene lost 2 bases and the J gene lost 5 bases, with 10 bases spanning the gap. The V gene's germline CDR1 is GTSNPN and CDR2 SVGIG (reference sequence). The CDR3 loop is CAWSSGLDQPQHF. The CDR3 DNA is TGTGCCTGGAGTTCGGGGTTAGATCAGCCCCAGCATTTT.

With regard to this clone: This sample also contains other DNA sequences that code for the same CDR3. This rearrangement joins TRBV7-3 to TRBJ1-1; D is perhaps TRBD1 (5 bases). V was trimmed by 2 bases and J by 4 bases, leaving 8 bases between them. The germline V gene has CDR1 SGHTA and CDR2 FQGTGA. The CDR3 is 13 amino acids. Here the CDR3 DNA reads TGTGCCAGCAGCTTATCGGGGGGCACTGAAGCTTTCTTT. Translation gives CASSLSGGTEAFF.

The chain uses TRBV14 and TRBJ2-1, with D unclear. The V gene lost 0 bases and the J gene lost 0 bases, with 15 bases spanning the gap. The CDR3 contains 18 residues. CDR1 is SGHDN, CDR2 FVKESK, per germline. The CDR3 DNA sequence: TGTGCCAGCAGCCAAGATTATCCAGCGCAGCGCTCCTACAATGAGCAGTTCTTC. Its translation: CASSQDYPAQRSYNEQFF.

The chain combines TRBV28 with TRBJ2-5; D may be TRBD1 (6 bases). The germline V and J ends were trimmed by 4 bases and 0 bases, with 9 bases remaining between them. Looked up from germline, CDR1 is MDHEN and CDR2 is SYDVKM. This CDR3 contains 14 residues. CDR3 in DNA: TGTGCCAGCAGTTCGACAGGCCACCAAGAGACCCAGTACTTC. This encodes CASSSTGHQETQYF.

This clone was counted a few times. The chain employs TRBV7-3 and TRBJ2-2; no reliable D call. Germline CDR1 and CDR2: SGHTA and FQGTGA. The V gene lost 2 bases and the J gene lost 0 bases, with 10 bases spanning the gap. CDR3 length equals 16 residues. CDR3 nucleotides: TGTGCCAGCAGCTTACGGAGCGCTGCGAACACCGGGGAGCTGTTTTTT. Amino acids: CASSLRSAANTGELFF. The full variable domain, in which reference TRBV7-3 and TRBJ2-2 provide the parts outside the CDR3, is GAGVSQTPSNKVTEKGKYVELRCDPISGHTALYWYRQSLGQGPEFLIYFQGTGAADDSGLPNDRFFAVRPEGSVSTLKIQRTERGDSAVYLCASSLRSAANTGELFFGEGSRLTVL.

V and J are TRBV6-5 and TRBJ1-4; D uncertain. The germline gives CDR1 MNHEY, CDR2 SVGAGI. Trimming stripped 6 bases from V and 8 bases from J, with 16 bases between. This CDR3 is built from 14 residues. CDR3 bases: TGTGCCAGCAGCATTGACGACTTCACCGAAAAACTGTTTTTT. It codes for CASSIDDFTEKLFF.

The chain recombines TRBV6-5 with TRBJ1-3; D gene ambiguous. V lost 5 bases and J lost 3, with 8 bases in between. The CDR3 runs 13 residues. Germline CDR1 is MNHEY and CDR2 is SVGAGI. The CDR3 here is CASSPGIGNTIYF. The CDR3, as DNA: TGTGCCAGCAGTCCCGGGATTGGAAACACCATATATTTT.

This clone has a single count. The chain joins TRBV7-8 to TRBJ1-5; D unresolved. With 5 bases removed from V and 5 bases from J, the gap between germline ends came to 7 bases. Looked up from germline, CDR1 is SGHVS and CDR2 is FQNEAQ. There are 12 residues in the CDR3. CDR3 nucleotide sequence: TGTGCCAGCAGCCACACCGATCAGCCCCAGCATTTT. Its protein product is CASSHTDQPQHF.

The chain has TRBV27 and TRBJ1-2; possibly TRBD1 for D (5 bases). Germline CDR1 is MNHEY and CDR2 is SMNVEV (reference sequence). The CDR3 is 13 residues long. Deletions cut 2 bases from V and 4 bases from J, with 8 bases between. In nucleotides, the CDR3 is TGTGCCAGCAGTTTAAGGGGTATCTATGGCTACACCTTC. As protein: CASSLRGIYGYTF.

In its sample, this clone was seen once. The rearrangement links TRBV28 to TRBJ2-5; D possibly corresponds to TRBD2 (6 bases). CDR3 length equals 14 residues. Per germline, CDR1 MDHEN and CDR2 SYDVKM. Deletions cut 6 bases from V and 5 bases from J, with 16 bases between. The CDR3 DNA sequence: TGTGCCAGCAGGTCCCCGGACGGAGGGGAGACCCAGTACTTC. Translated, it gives CASRSPDGGETQYF.

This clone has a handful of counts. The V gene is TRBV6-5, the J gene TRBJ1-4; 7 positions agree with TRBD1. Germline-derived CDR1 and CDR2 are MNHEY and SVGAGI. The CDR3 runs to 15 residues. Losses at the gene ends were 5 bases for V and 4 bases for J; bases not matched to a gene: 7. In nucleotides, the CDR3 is TGTGCCAGCAGTCTGAGGGACAGACGTAATGAAAAACTGTTTTTT. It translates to CASSLRDRRNEKLFF.

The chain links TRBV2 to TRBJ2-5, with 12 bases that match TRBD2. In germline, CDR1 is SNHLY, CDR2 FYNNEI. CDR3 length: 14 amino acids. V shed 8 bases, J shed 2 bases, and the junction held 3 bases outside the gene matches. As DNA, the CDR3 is TGTGCCAGCGGGACTAGCGGGTTACAAGAGACCCAGTACTTC. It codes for CASGTSGLQETQYF.

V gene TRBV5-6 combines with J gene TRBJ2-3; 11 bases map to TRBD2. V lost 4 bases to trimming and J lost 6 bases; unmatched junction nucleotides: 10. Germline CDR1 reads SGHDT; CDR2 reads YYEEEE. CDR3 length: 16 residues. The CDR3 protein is CASSVPGLAAPDTQYF. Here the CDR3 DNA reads TGTGCCAGCAGCGTTCCGGGACTAGCGGCCCCGGATACGCAGTATTTT.

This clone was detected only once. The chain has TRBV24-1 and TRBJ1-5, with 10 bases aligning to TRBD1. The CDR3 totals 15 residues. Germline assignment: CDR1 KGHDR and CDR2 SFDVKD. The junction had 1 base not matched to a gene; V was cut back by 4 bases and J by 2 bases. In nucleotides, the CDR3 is TGTGCCACCAGTGACGGGACAGGGGGCAATCAGCCCCAGCATTTT. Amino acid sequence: CATSDGTGGNQPQHF.